The 21 T cell receptor beta chains given below trace back to one sample, sequenced in a study of blood T cell repertoires in COVID-19. Sequencing used immunoSEQ multiplex PCR; TCRdb keeps in-frame clones, though not all of them. The sample lists 150,000 to 200,000 clones, roughly 90% occurring once. Input material: peripheral blood. These receptor sequences come from a man aged 25 to 45 with COVID-19, enrolled during active disease.

The rearrangement uses TRBV6-5 and TRBJ1-2, with TRBD1 matching 9 bases. V gave up 4 bases and J gave up 2 bases; unmatched junction bases: 8. Germline values: CDR1 MNHEY, CDR2 SVGAGI. The CDR3 spans 16 residues. CDR3 nucleotides: TGTGCCAGCAGTTCCCAGCGACAGGGGGGGAACTATGGCTACACCTTC. Protein sequence: CASSSQRQGGNYGYTF.

J is TRBJ2-2 and V is TRBV7-9; D possibly corresponds to TRBD1 (6 bases). The germline gives CDR1 SEHNR, CDR2 FQNEAQ (reference sequence). The CDR3 loop spans 14 amino acids. Between the trimmed V and J ends, which lost 3 bases and 4 bases, there was a span of 9 bases. CDR3 loop: CASSFTGSTGELFF. The CDR3 region has the DNA TGTGCCAGCAGCTTTACAGGGAGCACCGGGGAGCTGTTTTTT.

This clone was seen a handful of times. The chain has TRBV28 and TRBJ1-1; 7 bases fit TRBD1. The germline V gene has CDR1 MDHEN and CDR2 SYDVKM. J was trimmed by 1 base and V by 4 bases; bases with no gene match: 3. CDR3 length: 14 amino acids. DNA for the CDR3: TGTGCCAGCAGTTGGGACAGCACGAACACTGAAGCTTTCTTT. Amino acid sequence: CASSWDSTNTEAFF.

The rearrangement uses TRBV7-2 and TRBJ2-7; a weak D match, TRBD2 (5 bases). V dropped 4 bases and J dropped 1 base, with 11 bases sitting between them. The length of the CDR3 is 14 residues. CDR1 and CDR2 from the germline V gene are SGHTA and FQGNSA. The DNA of the CDR3 is TGTGCCAGCAGCTCCCGGACTGATTCCTACGAGCAGTACTTC. This codes for CASSSRTDSYEQYF.

CDR3 residues: CASSLSGGGTDTQYF. The CDR3 DNA reads TGTGCCAGCAGCCTGAGCGGGGGAGGCACAGATACGCAGTATTTT. The chain combines TRBV9 with TRBJ2-3; 8 nucleotides agree with TRBD2. The CDR3 consists of 15 residues. CDR1 and CDR2 (germline): SGDLS, YYNGEE. After removal of 4 bases from V and 1 base from J, the junction contained 5 bases not matched to a gene.

The gene calls are TRBV6-2 or TRBV6-3 and TRBJ1-1; D perhaps matches TRBD1 (5 bases). The germline V gene encodes CDR1 MNHEY and CDR2 SVGEGT. Trimming cost V 5 bases and J 5 bases, with 24 bases left between them. This CDR3 is built from 17 residues. As DNA, the CDR3 is TGTGCCAGCAGTAGCCCCCCGTGGGGCACCACAAGGACTGAAGCTTTCTTT. The encoded protein is CASSSPPWGTTRTEAFF.

The chain combines TRBV7-2 with TRBJ2-5, with 9 bases that match TRBD2. The germline V gene encodes CDR1 SGHTA and CDR2 FQGNSA. The CDR3 length is 16 residues. V lost 4 bases, J lost 1 base, and 7 bases stayed unmatched. CDR3 coding DNA: TGTGCCAGCAGCTCGTTGACTAGCGGATTCCAAGAGACCCAGTACTTC. Residues: CASSSLTSGFQETQYF.

The chain links TRBV27 to TRBJ1-5; TRBD1 matches at 10 bases. CDR3 size: 17 residues. Germline V gene lookup returns CDR1 MNHEY and CDR2 SMNVEV (reference sequence). The ends lost 4 bases at V and 4 bases at J; junction bases unmatched: 10. Here the CDR3 reads CASSSRQGAIGNQPQHF. CDR3 nucleotides: TGTGCCAGCAGTTCCCGACAGGGGGCTATAGGGAATCAGCCCCAGCATTTT.

The genes are TRBV29-1 and TRBJ2-2; 9 nucleotides line up with TRBD1. The CDR3 consists of 13 residues. Germline V gene data show CDR1 as SQVTM and CDR2 as ANQGSEA. J gave up 5 bases and V 7 bases, and 5 bases lay outside the gene matches. CDR3 nucleotides: TGCAGCGCTGGGACAGGGATAACCGGGGAGCTGTTTTTT. This codes for CSAGTGITGELFF.

The gene calls are TRBV19 and TRBJ1-1, with D possibly being TRBD1 (5 bases). In germline, CDR1 is LNHDA, CDR2 SQIVND (reference sequence). CDR3 size: 16 residues. V lost 5 bases and J lost 0, with 16 bases in between. The CDR3 loop is CASSVRRGALNTEAFF. The CDR3 nucleotides read TGTGCCAGTAGTGTAAGGAGGGGAGCCCTGAACACTGAAGCTTTCTTT.

This chain links TRBV2 with TRBJ1-2, with D possibly TRBD1 on 6 matching bases. The CDR3 length is 16 residues. Trimming removed 6 bases at V and 4 bases at J, with 21 bases between. Germline values: CDR1 SNHLY, CDR2 FYNNEI. The CDR3 spells CASREMGTIPLYGYTF. The DNA for the CDR3 is TGTGCCAGCAGGGAAATGGGGACAATTCCCCTCTATGGCTACACCTTC.

V gene TRBV6-6 combines with J gene TRBJ2-7; TRBD2 might be the D (6 bases). Per the germline V gene, CDR1 is MNHNY and CDR2 is SVGAGI (reference sequence). There are 15 residues in the CDR3. Between the trimmed V and J ends, which lost 2 bases and 2 bases, there was a span of 13 bases. The CDR3 DNA follows: TGTGCCAGCAGTTACGTACTAGCTGTAACCTACGAGCAGTACTTC. Amino acid sequence: CASSYVLAVTYEQYF.

The chain uses TRBV10-3 and TRBJ1-1; TRBD1 is a possible D gene (6 bases). CDR1 ENHRY and CDR2 SYGVKD come from the germline V gene. The V end was cut by 10 bases, the J end by 0 bases, with 15 bases between. This CDR3 is built from 14 residues. The CDR3 is CATRITGMNTEAFF. The CDR3 region has the DNA TGTGCCACCAGGATAACAGGGATGAACACTGAAGCTTTCTTT.

Only one count was recorded for this clone. The chain recombines TRBV14 with TRBJ2-3; 8 bases fit TRBD2. Germline CDR1 SGHDN, CDR2 FVKESK. The CDR3 runs to 15 residues. The trim removed 2 bases at V and 2 bases at J, leaving 3 bases unmatched. This chain's CDR3 is CASSQISGITDTQYF. The CDR3 coding sequence is TGTGCCAGCAGCCAAATTAGCGGGATCACAGATACGCAGTATTTT.

The V gene is TRBV24-1, the J gene TRBJ1-5; D gene uncertain. Looked up from germline, CDR1 is KGHDR and CDR2 is SFDVKD. With 5 bases removed from V and 3 bases from J, the gap between germline ends came to 13 bases. This CDR3 is 15 amino acids long. The CDR3 loop reads CATSARTVLNQPQHF. The CDR3 coding sequence is TGTGCCACCAGTGCCCGAACAGTCCTCAATCAGCCCCAGCATTTT.

The chain carries TRBV19 and TRBJ2-2; D unclear. The CDR3 has 14 amino acids. The germline CDR1 and CDR2 sequences are LNHDA and SQIVND (reference sequence). Trimming removed 10 bases from V and 5 bases from J, with 17 bases in between. CDR3 sequence: CATSPGHITGELFF. CDR3 in DNA: TGTGCCACATCCCCTGGGCATATTACCGGGGAGCTGTTTTTT.

The chain combines TRBV7-9 with TRBJ2-3; 9 bases fit TRBD2. The CDR3 is 15 amino acids. Germline loops: CDR1 SEHNR, CDR2 FQNEAQ (reference sequence). The ends lost 1 base at V and 6 bases at J; junction bases unmatched: 5. The CDR3 here is CASSLGGLARDTQYF. The CDR3 DNA is TGTGCCAGCAGCTTAGGGGGACTAGCAAGGGATACGCAGTATTTT.

This rearrangement joins TRBV7-2 to TRBJ2-5; no definite D call. Trimming shortened V by 5 bases and J by 1 base, and 14 bases separated the two germline ends. Germline V gives CDR1 SGHTA, CDR2 FQGNSA. The CDR3 has 15 amino acids. The CDR3 DNA reads as TGTGCCAGCAGCGAAATAGGTGCGGCCCAAGAGACCCAGTACTTC. It encodes CASSEIGAAQETQYF.

The chain combines TRBV19 with TRBJ2-7; 7 positions match TRBD1. V shed 3 bases and J 2 bases; nucleotides not matched to a gene: 7. Per germline, CDR1 LNHDA and CDR2 SQIVND (reference sequence). The CDR3 sequence is 15 residues long. The CDR3 sequence: CASSIRQGLAYEQYF. The CDR3 nucleotides are TGTGCCAGTAGTATCAGACAGGGCCTTGCCTACGAGCAGTACTTC. The whole variable domain, remainder taken from reference TRBV19 and TRBJ2-7, is DGGITQSPKYLFRKEGQNVTLSCEQNLNHDAMYWYRQDPGQGLRLIYYSQIVNDFQKGDIAEGYSVSREKKESFPLTVTSAQKNPTAFYLCASSIRQGLAYEQYFGPGTRLTVT.

DNA of the CDR3: TGTGCCAGCAGGTTGTTCGCAGGAAGGATTAATTCACCCCTCCACTTT. This gives the protein CASRLFAGRINSPLHF. The rearrangement joins TRBV14 to TRBJ1-6; D gene unclear. The germline V gene has CDR1 SGHDN and CDR2 FVKESK. CDR3 length: 16 amino acids. With 6 bases removed from V and 6 bases from J, the gap between germline ends came to 18 bases.

V usage is TRBV9 and J usage is TRBJ2-1; TRBD2 might be the D (6 bases). The CDR3 sequence is 14 residues long. The germline gives CDR1 SGDLS, CDR2 YYNGEE. The germline V and J ends were trimmed by 3 bases and 3 bases, with 10 bases remaining between them. In nucleotides, the CDR3 is TGTGCCAGCAGCGGACACGGGAGCTACAATGAGCAGTTCTTC. Protein: CASSGHGSYNEQFF.